This T cell receptor (beta chain) appears in the sequencing data of a study of T cell changes during pregnancy in multiple sclerosis. This table comes from immunoSEQ multiplex PCR, and its TCRdb copy is limited to in-frame clones, with some not included. Found here are about 59,000 clones, about 90% of them singletons; the top ten hold under 2.5%. Trimming stripped 6 bases from V and 10 bases from J, with 16 bases between. This CDR3 has 13 amino acids. Per the germline V gene, CDR1 is MNHEY and CDR2 is SVGAGI. Sample: peripheral blood, taken in the first trimester of pregnancy. This clonotype was sampled from a female donor with multiple sclerosis, enrolled in a pregnancy study. The rearrangement joins TRBV6-5 to TRBJ2-1; D is uncertain. CDR3 loop: CASSPRILEEQFF. DNA of the CDR3: TGTGCCAGCAGCCCGAGGATTTTAGAGGAGCAGTTCTTC.